This T cell receptor (beta chain) was identified in a study of CD8+CD57+ T cells in acquired aplastic anemia. Study in general: Mean DNA quantity obtained from sorted CD4+ and CD8+ cells was around 2.9 ug.

Study observations and caveats: Significance was not reached for CD8+ Simpson's diversity between patients and controls. Patients and controls shared nearly 30 CD8+ CDR3 sequences, which appeared highly expressed in patients and within their immunodominant clones.

Turning to this clonotype: Its specificity is unknown.

By flow cytometry, patients selected for sequencing had shown an expansion of CD8+CD57+ cells. The study profiled TCR beta VDJ and CDR3 using genomic DNA as template. TCRdb re-derived calls from the reads in MiXCR, one entry per CDR3 protein. The table includes fewer than 250,000 distinct CDR3 sequences, around 50% detected once. The CDR3 extends over 17 amino acids. The germline V gene encodes CDR1 LNHNV and CDR2 YYDKDF (reference sequence). The J segment lost 6 bases and the V segment lost 3 bases, leaving 12 bases of the junction unmatched. The sequence was obtained from a human donor with aplastic anemia. The V gene is TRBV15, the J gene TRBJ2-3; 10 nucleotides agree with TRBD1. The sample consisted of sorted CD4+, CD8+, or CD8+CD57+ T cells (not recorded which) from PBMCs. CDR3 in DNA: TGTGCCACCAGCAGTAGTCTAGGGGACAGGGGTTCGGATACGCAGTATTTT. Translation gives CATSSSLGDRGSDTQYF.